Below, 9 T cell receptor beta chains from the same sample are listed, as sequenced in a study of shared clonotypes between healthy human individuals. Cells designated naive CD8 were CD45RO-negative and were positively selected for CCR7, with terminally differentiated effector memory CD45RA+ cells excluded. Sequenced by immunoSEQ multiplex PCR; TCRdb stores in-frame clones only, minus some. The table includes about 1,800,000 clones, just under 95% detected once. Sequencing used naive CD8+ T cells sorted from blood. The receptors stem from a man in his late teens or twenties in good health.

The rearrangement links TRBV5-4 to TRBJ2-7; 12 bases are shared with TRBD2. Germline CDR1 is SGHNT and CDR2 is YYREEE (reference sequence). V lost 4 bases and J lost 6; bases outside the gene matches: 8. The length of the CDR3 is 15 residues. The CDR3 region has the DNA TGTGCCAGCAGCACTGGACTAGCGGGGAGGTTCGAGCAGTACTTC. This encodes CASSTGLAGRFEQYF.

This chain joins TRBV30 and TRBJ2-7; no reliable D call. V lost 4 bases and J lost 6, with 16 bases in between. CDR1 is GTSNPN, CDR2 SVGIG, per germline (reference sequence). This CDR3 contains 13 residues. CDR3 protein: CAWTPVGIGEQYF. The DNA of the CDR3 is TGTGCCTGGACCCCGGTAGGGATTGGCGAGCAGTACTTC.

The chain recombines TRBV9 with TRBJ1-2, with a tentative D call TRBD1 (5 bases). The V gene's germline CDR1 is SGDLS and CDR2 YYNGEE. V lost 0 bases, J lost 4 bases, and 16 bases lay in between. The CDR3 has 16 residues. CDR3 nucleotide sequence: TGTGCCAGCAGCGTAGCCACAGACCGGGACGGCTATGGCTACACCTTC. It specifies CASSVATDRDGYGYTF.

The chain carries TRBV7-9 and TRBJ2-1; 9 bases are a match to TRBD1. The CDR3 is 15 residues long. The J segment lost 6 bases and the V segment lost 1 base, leaving 4 bases of the junction unmatched. Per the germline V gene, CDR1 is SEHNR and CDR2 is FQNEAQ (reference sequence). As DNA, the CDR3 is TGTGCCAGCAGCTTAGAAGAGACAGGGGGCAATGAGCAGTTCTTC. This gives the protein CASSLEETGGNEQFF. The whole variable domain, filled in from reference TRBV7-9 and TRBJ2-1, reads DTGVSQNPRHKITKRGQNVTFRCDPISEHNRLYWYRQTLGQGPEFLTYFQNEAQLEKSRLLSDRFSAERPKGSFSTLEIQRTEQGDSAMYLCASSLEETGGNEQFFGPGTRLTVL.

This chain uses TRBV12-5 with TRBJ2-3; 9 positions match TRBD2. The trim removed 1 base at V and 3 bases at J, leaving 5 bases unmatched. The CDR3 loop spans 16 amino acids. CDR1 LGHNT and CDR2 FRNRAP come from the germline V gene. Here the CDR3 reads CASGLAPREGTDTQYF. The CDR3, as DNA: TGTGCTAGTGGTTTGGCCCCGCGGGAGGGGACAGATACGCAGTATTTT.

CDR3 nucleotides: TGTGCCAGCAGCTTCCAGGGCACCGGGGAGCTGTTTTTT. It codes for CASSFQGTGELFF. The rearrangement joins TRBV5-5 to TRBJ2-2; D might be TRBD1 (5 bases). Germline V gene sequence: CDR1 SGHKS, CDR2 YYEKEE (reference sequence). The V end was cut by 2 bases, the J end by 4 bases, with 6 bases between. CDR3 length equals 13 residues.

The genes are TRBV7-8 and TRBJ2-2, with 11 bases lining up with TRBD2. CDR3 length: 17 amino acids. Trimming took 5 bases from V and 2 from J; bases not matched to a gene: 7. Germline CDR1 SGHVS, CDR2 FQNEAQ. CDR3 protein: CASSRATSGGNTGELFF. The CDR3 bases are TGTGCCAGCAGCCGAGCCACTAGCGGGGGAAACACCGGGGAGCTGTTTTTT.

This clone is a singleton in its sample. The rearrangement links TRBV15 to TRBJ1-2; D is uncertain. V lost 0 bases to trimming and J lost 6 bases, with 11 bases between them. Per the germline V gene, CDR1 is LNHNV and CDR2 is YYDKDF (reference sequence). The CDR3 has 14 residues. This CDR3 reads CATSRDPVQDGYTF. The CDR3, as DNA: TGTGCCACCAGCAGAGATCCGGTCCAGGATGGCTACACCTTC.

The rearrangement joins TRBV5-1 to TRBJ2-1, with 7 nucleotides matching TRBD1. The CDR3 consists of 15 residues. The germline V gene has CDR1 SGHRS and CDR2 YFSETQ. V shed 4 bases, J shed 1 base, and the junction held 5 bases outside the gene matches. CDR3 DNA sequence: TGCGCCAGCAGCATAGACAGGGATTCCTACAATGAGCAGTTCTTC. It yields the protein CASSIDRDSYNEQFF.